This TCR beta chain was identified during a study of CD8+CD57+ T cells in acquired aplastic anemia. Study summary: Sorted CD4+ and CD8+ cells yielded roughly 3.2 ug of DNA on average.

Points on this clonotype: Its antigen is unknown.

Genomic DNA was employed as the template in profiling TCR beta VDJ and CDR3. TCRdb reprocessed the reads via MiXCR and lists one record per CDR3 protein. Of 200,000 to 250,000 distinct CDR3 sequences listed, approximately 65% are singletons. An expansion of CD8+CD57+ cells by flow cytometry had been shown in patients chosen for sequencing. With no exception, the patients had severe acquired aplastic anemia. Findings and limits, study-wide: The study identified about 30 CD8+ CDR3 sequences shared by patients and controls.

V lost 4 bases, J lost 7 bases, and 18 bases lay in between. There are 16 residues in the CDR3. CDR1 SGDLS and CDR2 YYNGEE come from the germline V gene. V and J are TRBV9 and TRBJ1-6; D gene uncertain. The TCR originated in a human donor with aplastic anemia. Sequenced sample: sorted CD4+, CD8+, or CD8+CD57+ T cells (not recorded which) from PBMCs. CDR3 coding DNA: TGTGCCAGCAGCTTGGTGGTACCCCTGGCCAATTCACCCCTCCACTTT. Its translation: CASSLVVPLANSPLHF.